This TCR beta chain was retrieved from a study of blood T cells in healthy people across ages (dated by TCRdb to about 2015). About the study as a whole: Template switching captured roughly one uniquely barcoded TCR beta cDNA molecule per two T cells in model experiments. Two additional independent replicas of 1 million unique cDNA reads from the same blood draw were analyzed for two donors (one aged 18 to 29 and one aged 80 or older). Donors were grouped into four age groups: young (average approximately 16 years), middle-aged (around 39), aged (62) and long-lived (approximately 82). To avoid experimental bias, donors of different ages were randomly spread across the sequencing lanes. The study measured age-related changes in TCR beta repertoire diversity using deep sequencing normalized with unique cDNA molecular identifiers. The paper as a whole reports these results and caveats: Bulk unsorted PBMC profiling prevented conclusive comparison of naive and antigen-experienced compartments. Observed TCR beta diversity per million T cells fell roughly linearly with age, and a significant reduction was already apparent by age roughly 40. Donor CMV infection status was unknown, potentially confounding age-related changes in expanded clonotypes. Compared with the aged group, more naive CD4+ T cells, fewer expanded clones and increased TCR diversity were shown by the long-lived group, suggesting age selection. A strong correlation was found between observed TCR beta diversity and the percentage of naive T cells measured by flow cytometry. Estimates of total diversity from one million sequenced T cells were regarded as lower bounds and underestimates.

The CDR3, from cysteine to phenylalanine, totals 17 residues. Of all the DNA, just the CDR3 is kept, 51 bases in frame from base 1. The germline V gene yields SGHAT for CDR1 and FQNNGV for CDR2. Trimming costs V 4 bases and J 0 bases, and their ends lie 13 bases apart. This clonotype was observed a few times. It lacks a known antigen. The record has no base qualities; no much larger clone is one base away. Library preparation employed 5' RACE. Instrument on record: Illumina HiSeq 2500. The second PCR ran for roughly 6 to 11 cycles and used a J-beta primer mix along with a sample-barcoded 5' primer. A unique molecular identifier was introduced onto each TCR beta cDNA molecule by a template-switch 5' adaptor carrying 12 random nucleotides. At least 2.5 million CDR3-containing paired-end reads were obtained from each sample. First-strand cDNA was synthesized from all RNA with the Mint cDNA synthesis kit, primed by a TRBC-specific oligonucleotide. All cDNA was treated with uracil-DNA glycosylase and then went through a first 18-cycle PCR with the universal primers M1SS and BC2_uni_R. The source study handled its data this way. For normalization, 1 million high-quality reads were randomly selected from each sample, with every read carrying a distinct molecular identifier. Instead of being binned into consensus sequences, reads that shared molecular identifiers were thrown out. MiTCR, with a Q25 quality threshold and the strictest error-elimination algorithm, was used for CDR3 identification, clonotype clustering and error correction. A nonparametric unseen species model using Euler transformation provided a lower-bound estimate of total TCR beta diversity. TCRdb applied fastp at Q25 and MiXCR to the public reads, then kept only in-frame beta chains. Rows with one shared CDR3 protein collapse into an entry with the most common genes and DNA. These V and J calls derive from TCRdb rather than the authors' analysis. This sample gives some 1.7 million distinct CDR3 sequences in total; under 30% of them show up just once. The ten top clones hold less than 9.5% of the sample.

The roughly 38 donors, aged about 6 to 90 years, were systemically healthy Caucasian individuals from Russia. Each donor gave about 10 milliliters of peripheral blood, drawn into EDTA-treated Vacutainer tubes. PBMCs were isolated by Ficoll-Paque density-gradient centrifugation, with at least 6.5 million obtained per sample. Trizol reagent was used to extract total RNA from the PBMCs, yielding at least 6 micrograms per sample. For every donor, an aliquot of PBMCs went through flow cytometry to measure the percentages of naive CD45RAhigh/CD27high T cells. This clonotype was sampled from a woman in her 30s in good health. The specimen was blood. The chain is encoded by TRBV11-2 joined to TRBJ1-6, with no D gene named confidently. The CDR3 amino acid sequence is: CASSSRQTSSYNSPLHF. The DNA sequence is given as TGTGCCAGCAGCTCCCGGCAGACGAGCTCCTATAATTCACCCCTCCACTTT.